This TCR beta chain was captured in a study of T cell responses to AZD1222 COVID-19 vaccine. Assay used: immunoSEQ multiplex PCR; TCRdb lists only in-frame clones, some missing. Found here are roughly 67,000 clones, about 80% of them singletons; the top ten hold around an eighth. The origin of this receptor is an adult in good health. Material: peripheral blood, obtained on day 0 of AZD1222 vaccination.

The CDR3 DNA reads as TGTGCCAGCTCACCATTAGGGGACAGTCCCAGTCATTCACCCCTCCACTTT. Amino acids: CASSPLGDSPSHSPLHF. The rearrangement joins TRBV18 to TRBJ1-6; 7 positions match TRBD1. Germline-derived CDR1 and CDR2 are KGHSH and LQKENI. V shed 2 bases and J 8 bases; nucleotides not matched to a gene: 12. This CDR3 is built from 17 residues. The full variable domain, with the rest looked up from reference TRBV18 and TRBJ1-6, is NAGVMQNPRHLVRRRGQEARLRCSPMKGHSHVYWYRQLPEEGLKFMVYLQKENIIDESGMPKERFSAEFPKEGPSILRIQQVVRGDSAAYFCASSPLGDSPSHSPLHFGNGTRLTVT.